The source of this T cell receptor beta chain is a study of cytomegalovirus exposure and HLA in healthy donors. Primers included in the PCR were 60 Vbeta and 13 Jbeta primers. Here immunoSEQ multiplex PCR was the method, and the copy in TCRdb shows in-frame clones only, minus some. The table shows about 150,000 clones, with roughly 80% occurring only once. Deletions cut 1 base from V and 0 bases from J, with 16 bases between. The length of the CDR3 is 18 residues. CDR1 is LGHNA, CDR2 YNFKEQ, per germline. The V call is TRBV4-2, the J call TRBJ2-1; D may be TRBD2 (6 bases). This clonotype was obtained from a middle-aged woman in good health and CMV-seropositive. The material sequenced was PBMCs. The CDR3 region has the DNA TGTGCCAGCAGCCAAGGGTTCGGCGGGGTCAGCTCCTACAATGAGCAGTTCTTC. Its protein product is CASSQGFGGVSSYNEQFF.